This TCR beta chain was captured in a study of blood T cell repertoires in COVID-19. The table came from immunoSEQ multiplex PCR; TCRdb's copy has only in-frame clones and leaves some out. The sample lists roughly 250,000 clones, more than 65% occurring once. Sequencing was done on a sample of peripheral blood. This TCR derives from a person aged 70 to 85 with COVID-19, enrolled during active disease.

CDR3 residues: CASSLRLEAKNIQYF. CDR3 in DNA: TGCGCCAGCAGCCTACGACTCGAAGCCAAAAACATTCAGTACTTC. The chain uses TRBV4-1 and TRBJ2-4; no clear D. The CDR3 loop spans 15 amino acids. V lost 4 bases and J lost 0, with 10 bases in between. From germline, CDR1 is MGHRA and CDR2 YSYEKL.